A selection of T cell receptor beta chains follows, all from one sample in a study of blood T cell repertoires in COVID-19. Data came from immunoSEQ multiplex PCR; TCRdb stores just in-frame clones and leaves some out. The table lists 70,000 to 95,000 clones, approximately 92% of them singletons. The sequenced sample was peripheral blood. The receptors originated from an older woman with active COVID-19. Each CDR3 is given with its conserved first and last residue. Fields, in order: V gene, D gene, clone size, CDR3 length, J gene, CDR3 DNA, CDR3 protein. D genes are given only for firm matches. For some rows the clone size is stated as once, few or many, or as a class when expanded; others skip it.

V gene: TRBV12-5
D gene: TRBD1
clone size: -
CDR3 length: 14
J gene: TRBJ1-1
CDR3 DNA: TGTGCTAGTCGACAGGGTCGACTGAATACTGAAGCTTTCTTT
CDR3 protein: CASRQGRLNTEAFF

V gene: TRBV5-1
D gene: -
clone size: -
CDR3 length: 14
J gene: TRBJ1-2
CDR3 DNA: TGCGCCAGCAGCTTGGGGGAGGGGAGCTATGGCTACACCTTC
CDR3 protein: CASSLGEGSYGYTF

V gene: TRBV5-4
D gene: -
clone size: -
CDR3 length: 13
J gene: TRBJ2-1
CDR3 DNA: TGTGCCAGCAGCTTGGGTCCCGCGGATGAGCAGTTCTTC
CDR3 protein: CASSLGPADEQFF

V gene: TRBV6-5
D gene: TRBD1
clone size: -
CDR3 length: 15
J gene: TRBJ1-5
CDR3 DNA: TGTGCCAGCAGCGAGGGACAGGGAACATATCAGCCCCAGCATTTT
CDR3 protein: CASSEGQGTYQPQHF

V gene: TRBV7-2
D gene: TRBD2
clone size: -
CDR3 length: 17
J gene: TRBJ2-1
CDR3 DNA: TGTGCCAGCAGCTTAGTGGGTAGCGGGGGGGTATCGAATGAGCAGTTCTTC
CDR3 protein: CASSLVGSGGVSNEQFF

V gene: TRBV6-5
D gene: -
clone size: -
CDR3 length: 13
J gene: TRBJ1-1
CDR3 DNA: TGTGCCAGCAGTTCCAACAGGGATACTGAAGCTTTCTTT
CDR3 protein: CASSSNRDTEAFF

V gene: TRBV28
D gene: TRBD1
clone size: -
CDR3 length: 14
J gene: TRBJ1-6
CDR3 DNA: TGTGCCAGCATTCGACAGGGGGCAGGATCACCCCTCCACTTT
CDR3 protein: CASIRQGAGSPLHF

V gene: TRBV29-1
D gene: -
clone size: once
CDR3 length: 13
J gene: TRBJ1-1
CDR3 DNA: TGCAGCGGTCGACTTCAACGGGACACTGAAGCTTTCTTT
CDR3 protein: CSGRLQRDTEAFF

V gene: TRBV30
D gene: -
clone size: -
CDR3 length: 14
J gene: TRBJ1-1
CDR3 DNA: TGTGCCTGGGGTCCCCAGGGGTCGAACACTGAAGCTTTCTTT
CDR3 protein: CAWGPQGSNTEAFF

V gene: TRBV19
D gene: -
clone size: -
CDR3 length: 15
J gene: TRBJ1-1
CDR3 DNA: TGTGCCAGTAGTCCACACGCAGGCGAAAACACTGAAGCTTTCTTT
CDR3 protein: CASSPHAGENTEAFF

V gene: TRBV9
D gene: TRBD1
clone size: -
CDR3 length: 16
J gene: TRBJ1-2
CDR3 DNA: TGTGCCAGCAGCGTAGGACAGGGCTTGTCGGACTATGGCTACACCTTC
CDR3 protein: CASSVGQGLSDYGYTF

V gene: TRBV27
D gene: TRBD1
clone size: -
CDR3 length: 14
J gene: TRBJ1-5
CDR3 DNA: TGTGCCAGCAGTTCTCCGGGACAGGATCAGCCCCAGCATTTT
CDR3 protein: CASSSPGQDQPQHF

V gene: TRBV11-2
D gene: -
clone size: -
CDR3 length: 13
J gene: TRBJ1-6
CDR3 DNA: TGTGCCAGCAGCTTATCAGAGGTTTCACCCCTCCACTTT
CDR3 protein: CASSLSEVSPLHF

V gene: TRBV2
D gene: -
clone size: few
CDR3 length: 13
J gene: TRBJ1-5
CDR3 DNA: TGTGCCAGCAATTACAGGGGCAATCAGCCCCAGCATTTT
CDR3 protein: CASNYRGNQPQHF

V gene: TRBV10-3
D gene: TRBD1
clone size: -
CDR3 length: 14
J gene: TRBJ1-2
CDR3 DNA: TGTGCCATCAGTGGATCGGGACAGGGTGTTTTGGCCACCTTC
CDR3 protein: CAISGSGQGVLATF

V gene: TRBV3-1/TRBV3-2
D gene: -
clone size: -
CDR3 length: 13
J gene: TRBJ2-1
CDR3 DNA: TGTGCCAGCAGCCCAGAATACTACAATGAGCAGTTCTTC
CDR3 protein: CASSPEYYNEQFF

V gene: TRBV25-1
D gene: -
clone size: -
CDR3 length: 14
J gene: TRBJ1-2
CDR3 DNA: TGTGCCAGCAGTGGGGCAGCTCCAAACTATGGCTACACCTTC
CDR3 protein: CASSGAAPNYGYTF

V gene: TRBV5-4
D gene: -
clone size: few
CDR3 length: 15
J gene: TRBJ1-3
CDR3 DNA: TGTGCCAGCACCCTACAAGGGGTTTCCGGAAACACCATATATTTT
CDR3 protein: CASTLQGVSGNTIYF

V gene: TRBV5-1
D gene: -
clone size: -
CDR3 length: 15
J gene: TRBJ1-5
CDR3 DNA: TGCGCCAGCAGCTTGGAACCTAACAGCAATCAGCCCCAGCATTTT
CDR3 protein: CASSLEPNSNQPQHF

V gene: TRBV9
D gene: -
clone size: once
CDR3 length: 16
J gene: TRBJ2-3
CDR3 DNA: TGTGCCAGCAGCGTTATGCAGATAGCTAGCACAGATACGCAGTATTTT
CDR3 protein: CASSVMQIASTDTQYF

V gene: TRBV7-3
D gene: TRBD1
clone size: -
CDR3 length: 16
J gene: TRBJ1-1
CDR3 DNA: TGTGCCAGCAGCTTACAGGGGGTCCACATGAACACTGAAGCTTTCTTT
CDR3 protein: CASSLQGVHMNTEAFF

V gene: TRBV5-4
D gene: TRBD1
clone size: -
CDR3 length: 14
J gene: TRBJ1-6
CDR3 DNA: TGTGCCAGCAGCCCACAGACAGGGGCTTCACCCCTCCACTTT
CDR3 protein: CASSPQTGASPLHF

V gene: TRBV28
D gene: -
clone size: -
CDR3 length: 13
J gene: TRBJ1-3
CDR3 DNA: TGTGCCGGGGCGAACAGGGTTGGAAACACCATATATTTT
CDR3 protein: CAGANRVGNTIYF

V gene: TRBV3-1/TRBV3-2
D gene: TRBD1
clone size: -
CDR3 length: 14
J gene: TRBJ1-2
CDR3 DNA: TGTGCCAGCAGCCTAACAGGGGTCGTGAACGGCTACACCTTC
CDR3 protein: CASSLTGVVNGYTF

V gene: TRBV5-1
D gene: -
clone size: -
CDR3 length: 14
J gene: TRBJ2-7
CDR3 DNA: TGCGCCAGCAGCTCAAGGGGAGGTCTCAACGAGCAGTACTTC
CDR3 protein: CASSSRGGLNEQYF

V gene: TRBV2
D gene: -
clone size: few
CDR3 length: 13
J gene: TRBJ1-2
CDR3 DNA: TGTGCCAGCAGTGAGCTGTTCGAGGGTGGCTACACCTTC
CDR3 protein: CASSELFEGGYTF

V gene: TRBV28
D gene: TRBD1
clone size: -
CDR3 length: 16
J gene: TRBJ2-1
CDR3 DNA: TGTGCCAGCAGTTCCGCCGGGACAGGAGGAAACAATGAGCAGTTCTTC
CDR3 protein: CASSSAGTGGNNEQFF

V gene: TRBV2
D gene: -
clone size: -
CDR3 length: 16
J gene: TRBJ2-6
CDR3 DNA: TGTGCCAGCAGTGGAGATTCGGTATCAGGGGCCAACGTCCTGACTTTC
CDR3 protein: CASSGDSVSGANVLTF

V gene: TRBV5-4
D gene: TRBD2
clone size: -
CDR3 length: 15
J gene: TRBJ2-7
CDR3 DNA: TGTGCCAGCAGCTTGGGACTAGCGGGAACCTACGAGCAGTACTTC
CDR3 protein: CASSLGLAGTYEQYF

V gene: TRBV28
D gene: TRBD1
clone size: -
CDR3 length: 14
J gene: TRBJ2-7
CDR3 DNA: TGTGCCAGCAGTTTGAGGGACAGGGCCTACGAGCAGTACTTC
CDR3 protein: CASSLRDRAYEQYF

V gene: TRBV29-1
D gene: TRBD2
clone size: -
CDR3 length: 15
J gene: TRBJ2-1
CDR3 DNA: TGCAGCGTCCTAAACTCGGGACTAGCGGGAGGGTGGCAGTTCTTC
CDR3 protein: CSVLNSGLAGGWQFF

V gene: TRBV5-1
D gene: -
clone size: -
CDR3 length: 13
J gene: TRBJ2-5
CDR3 DNA: TGCGCCAGCAGCTTGTGGGGCGGAGAGACCCAGTACTTC
CDR3 protein: CASSLWGGETQYF

V gene: TRBV28
D gene: -
clone size: -
CDR3 length: 16
J gene: TRBJ1-5
CDR3 DNA: TGTGCCAGCAGTTTATTCCCACGCAGGGACAATCAGCCCCAGCATTTT
CDR3 protein: CASSLFPRRDNQPQHF

V gene: TRBV6-5
D gene: -
clone size: -
CDR3 length: 13
J gene: TRBJ1-2
CDR3 DNA: TGTGCCAGCAGTCACAGAGGGGGTTATGGCTACACCTTC
CDR3 protein: CASSHRGGYGYTF

V gene: TRBV3-1/TRBV3-2
D gene: -
clone size: -
CDR3 length: 14
J gene: TRBJ1-6
CDR3 DNA: TGTGCCAGCAGCCAAGACAGGGGATATTCACCCCTCCACTTT
CDR3 protein: CASSQDRGYSPLHF

V gene: TRBV11-3
D gene: -
clone size: once
CDR3 length: 15
J gene: TRBJ2-7
CDR3 DNA: TGTGCCAGCAGCTTAGGAGTGACTACCCCCGACGAGCAGTACTTC
CDR3 protein: CASSLGVTTPDEQYF

V gene: TRBV7-2
D gene: TRBD1
clone size: once
CDR3 length: 15
J gene: TRBJ2-3
CDR3 DNA: TGTGCCAGCAGCCGGACAGGGGTCGGGTCAGATACGCAGTATTTT
CDR3 protein: CASSRTGVGSDTQYF

V gene: TRBV9
D gene: TRBD1
clone size: -
CDR3 length: 17
J gene: TRBJ2-7
CDR3 DNA: TGTGCCAGCAGCGTAGGAGTAGGGACAGGGGGGTACTACGAGCAGTACTTC
CDR3 protein: CASSVGVGTGGYYEQYF

V gene: TRBV19
D gene: -
clone size: -
CDR3 length: 12
J gene: TRBJ1-2
CDR3 DNA: TGTGCCACCAGTGGGGGGAACTATGGCTACACCTTC
CDR3 protein: CATSGGNYGYTF

V gene: TRBV28
D gene: -
clone size: -
CDR3 length: 12
J gene: TRBJ1-4
CDR3 DNA: TGTGCCAGCGGGGCTTTGAATGAAAAACTGTTTTTT
CDR3 protein: CASGALNEKLFF

V gene: TRBV7-3
D gene: -
clone size: -
CDR3 length: 14
J gene: TRBJ2-4
CDR3 DNA: TGTGCCAGCAGCTCCCAAGGGGGTAAAAACATTCAGTACTTC
CDR3 protein: CASSSQGGKNIQYF

V gene: TRBV6-6
D gene: TRBD1
clone size: -
CDR3 length: 15
J gene: TRBJ1-5
CDR3 DNA: TGTGCCAGCAGTGGACAGGATAATAGCAATCAGCCCCAGCATTTT
CDR3 protein: CASSGQDNSNQPQHF